These 14 T cell receptor beta chains share one sample of origin, sequenced in a study of beta chain features in type 1 diabetes. TCRB transcripts that were expressed got sequenced, as all of the isolated RNA had been reverse transcribed. Only in-frame clones appear in the TCRdb table, and some are missing; sequencing was by immunoSEQ multiplex PCR. Among about 250,000 clones listed, 13% to 15% were seen once. The sequenced material came from naive CD4+ T cells from blood. All receptors come from a middle-aged woman in good health.

The genes are TRBV27 and TRBJ1-2, with no clear D. V lost 4 bases and J 13 bases, leaving 16 bases between the germline ends. Germline V gives CDR1 MNHEY, CDR2 SMNVEV (reference sequence). The CDR3 has 12 residues. Here the CDR3 DNA reads TGTGCCAGCAGTTCGGTTGAGGGTGCGCCCACCTTC. Translated, it gives CASSSVEGAPTF.

This clone was seen a few times. The CDR3 DNA follows: TGTGCCAGCAGCCCGGCTCCGGGGAACACTGAAGCTTTCTTT. Its translation: CASSPAPGNTEAFF. The chain combines TRBV7-6 with TRBJ1-1; D not certain. Germline V CDR1 and CDR2: SGHVS, FNYEAQ. The CDR3 spans 14 residues. Trimming removed 5 bases at V and 1 base at J, with 11 bases between.

This clone was observed a handful of times. The J gene is TRBJ1-6, the V gene TRBV6-5, with a weak D call TRBD1 (5 bases). The CDR3 length is 15 residues. Germline values: CDR1 MNHEY, CDR2 SVGAGI. The ends were cut back, 11 bases at V and 10 bases at J, with 24 bases in the middle. Here the CDR3 DNA reads TGTGCCTCCCATGGGTGGGACCCGGGAGAATCACCCCTCCACTTT. Translating gives CASHGWDPGESPLHF.

This clone was recorded a few times. The rearrangement links TRBV6-1 to TRBJ2-3; TRBD1 aligns across 9 bases. Trimming took 4 bases from V and 3 from J; bases not matched to a gene: 2. CDR3 size: 14 residues. The V gene's germline CDR1 is MNHNS and CDR2 SASEGT. The CDR3 here is CASSGGTGTDTQYF. Written as DNA, the CDR3 is TGTGCCAGCAGTGGAGGGACAGGGACAGATACGCAGTATTTT.

The V and J genes are TRBV28 and TRBJ1-2; D is unresolved. Germline V gene sequence: CDR1 MDHEN, CDR2 SYDVKM. This CDR3 has 15 residues. The ends were cut back, 3 bases at V and 3 bases at J, with 14 bases in the middle. CDR3 sequence reads: CASSLGSARYYGYTF. CDR3 DNA sequence: TGTGCCAGCAGTTTGGGGAGTGCCCGGTACTATGGCTACACCTTC.

This clone was seen a few times. The CDR3 is CASSPRLSGVADTQYF. In nucleotides, the CDR3 is TGCGCCAGCAGCCCCCGGTTATCGGGGGTCGCAGATACGCAGTATTTT. The rearrangement uses TRBV5-1 and TRBJ2-3, with a possible D match to TRBD2 (6 bases). The CDR3 totals 16 residues. V was cut by 4 bases and J by 4 bases, with 19 bases left in between. The germline V gene has CDR1 SGHRS and CDR2 YFSETQ.

This clone has more than one count but fewer than ten. V gene TRBV4-3 combines with J gene TRBJ1-2; D is possibly TRBD1 (5 bases). Trimming stripped 3 bases from V and 5 bases from J, with 13 bases between. This CDR3 is built from 14 residues. CDR1 is LGHNA and CDR2 is YSLEER in the germline V gene. The DNA of the CDR3 is TGCGCCAGCAGCCAGGAGGGGCGGGGATATGGCTACACCTTC. It codes for CASSQEGRGYGYTF.

This clone occurred a few times. This chain uses TRBV14 with TRBJ2-1; no clear D. Between the trimmed V and J ends, which lost 1 base and 12 bases, there was a span of 10 bases. The CDR3 totals 12 residues. Germline V gene lookup returns CDR1 SGHDN and CDR2 FVKESK. Here the CDR3 reads CASSQVGPGQFF. DNA for the CDR3: TGTGCCAGCAGCCAAGTCGGTCCGGGGCAGTTCTTC.

This clone came up a few times. The V gene is TRBV6-5, the J gene TRBJ2-7, with TRBD1 matching 7 bases. This CDR3 comprises 12 residues. The germline gives CDR1 MNHEY, CDR2 SVGAGI. The junction had 4 bases not matched to a gene; V was cut back by 6 bases and J by 5 bases. The CDR3 coding sequence is TGTGCCAGCAGGGACAGGATCAACGAGCAGTACTTC. Translating gives CASRDRINEQYF.

In nucleotides, the CDR3 is TGTGCCAGCCGGTCGGGGACTAGCGGGGGGTACCAAGAGACCCAGTACTTC. Protein: CASRSGTSGGYQETQYF. The J gene is TRBJ2-5, the V gene TRBV5-4; TRBD2 matches at 15 bases. Per the germline V gene, CDR1 is SGHNT and CDR2 is YYREEE (reference sequence). CDR3 length equals 17 residues. The J segment lost 0 bases and the V segment lost 7 bases, leaving 7 bases of the junction unmatched.

This clone was seen a few times. The chain couples TRBV6-6 to TRBJ1-5, with D maybe TRBD1 (5 bases). The length of the CDR3 is 12 residues. Between the trimmed V and J ends, which lost 7 bases and 9 bases, there was a span of 13 bases. CDR1 and CDR2 (germline): MNHNY, SVGAGI (reference sequence). CDR3 DNA: TGTGCCAGCACCCGGCAGGGATGGCCCCAGCATTTT. Translation: CASTRQGWPQHF.

The rearrangement uses TRBV2 and TRBJ1-6; D might be TRBD1 (5 bases). The CDR3 length is 15 residues. Germline CDR1 reads SNHLY; CDR2 reads FYNNEI. The V gene lost 6 bases and the J gene lost 6 bases, with 15 bases spanning the gap. The CDR3 here is CASSHSQGGNSPLHF. The CDR3 DNA sequence: TGTGCCAGCAGCCACTCCCAGGGTGGTAATTCACCCCTCCACTTT.

The rearrangement uses TRBV6-1 and TRBJ2-2; 7 bases are shared with TRBD2. CDR1 and CDR2 from the germline V gene are MNHNS and SASEGT. The CDR3 length is 14 residues. The junction had 5 bases not matched to a gene; V was cut back by 4 bases and J by 6 bases. The CDR3 coding sequence is TGTGCCAGCAGTGCCCAGGGAGGGCCCGGGGAGCTGTTTTTT. This encodes CASSAQGGPGELFF.

The chain carries TRBV10-3 and TRBJ1-2, with 9 nucleotides matching TRBD1. The CDR3 consists of 14 residues. The germline CDR1 and CDR2 sequences are ENHRY and SYGVKD. J gave up 4 bases and V 2 bases, and 2 bases lay outside the gene matches. The CDR3 is CAISEQGQGYGYTF. The CDR3 coding sequence is TGTGCCATCAGTGAGCAGGGACAGGGCTATGGCTACACCTTC.